This T cell receptor beta chain was documented in a study of blood T cell repertoires in COVID-19. Study at large: The study drew acute and convalescent COVID-19 samples from the United States, Italy and Spain. PBMCs, B-cell-depleted T cells, or T cells provided the cDNA or gDNA that made up the material.

Authors' methods: For nucleated cells, counts were estimated from reference gene primer amplification. Assay used: immunoSEQ multiplex PCR; TCRdb lists only in-frame clones, some missing. D and trimming were read from the DNA, whereas the V and J calls and clone size are those reported in that table. The table records 65,000 to 90,000 clones, around 84% of them present only once. J gave up 3 bases and V 7 bases, and 11 bases lay outside the gene matches. The CDR3 loop spans 17 amino acids. CDR1 is WSHSY and CDR2 is SAAADI in the germline V gene. Sequenced input: peripheral blood. This sequence joins TRBV10-2 and TRBJ1-4; 10 bases map to TRBD1. The origin of this receptor is a woman aged 80 or older in a cohort sampled during active or convalescent COVID-19. The CDR3 DNA is TGCGCCAGCAATGAACCGGGACAGGGGTCCTCTAATGAAAAACTGTTTTTT. Translating gives CASNEPGQGSSNEKLFF.